This T cell receptor beta chain is drawn from a study of T cell responses to AZD1222 COVID-19 vaccine. Germline assignment: CDR1 LGHNA and CDR2 YNFKEQ. The CDR3 totals 16 residues. Germline trimming cut 1 base from V and 4 bases from J; bases unmatched to any gene: 9. TCRdb keeps only in-frame clones here, not all; method: immunoSEQ multiplex PCR. This sample has 130,000 to 150,000 clones; about 82% occur once, and the top ten carry about 4.9%. The sequence was obtained from an adult who received the AZD1222 COVID-19 vaccine. Here the sequenced sample was peripheral blood, taken 28 days after the second AZD1222 dose. The chain has TRBV4-2 and TRBJ2-5, with 7 bases that match TRBD1. CDR3 sequence reads: CASSQVGEGAGETQYF. For the CDR3, the DNA is TGTGCCAGCAGCCAAGTGGGTGAGGGGGCGGGAGAGACCCAGTACTTC.